Detailed here is one TCR beta chain. The junction had 2 bases not matched to a gene; V was cut back by 4 bases and J by 4 bases. Germline V lookup: CDR1 MGHRA, CDR2 YSYEKL. There are 16 residues in the CDR3. The entry originates in a study of cytomegalovirus exposure and HLA in healthy donors. The PCR used 60 Vbeta and 13 Jbeta primers. The repertoire was sequenced with immunoSEQ multiplex PCR; TCRdb's copy has only in-frame clones and lacks some. This sample's table reports 91,000 or so clones. This receptor was identified in a woman aged 25 to 39 in good health and CMV-seronegative. This chain joins TRBV4-1 and TRBJ2-1; TRBD2 matches 15 bases. The sample taken for sequencing was PBMCs. DNA of the CDR3: TGCGCCAGCAGCCGAGGGACTAGCGGGAGGTACAATGAGCAGTTCTTC. As protein: CASSRGTSGRYNEQFF.